This TCR beta chain was recovered during a study of PD-1 blockade in classical Hodgkin lymphoma. Findings and limits, study-wide: Before treatment, complete responders showed about the same diversity as newly diagnosed patients. The study found that TCR diversity rose significantly by C4D1 in CD4+ but not CD8+ cells. As was reported, newly diagnosed patients showed lower baseline TCR diversity than healthy donors did.

Measured with immunoSEQ multiplex PCR; TCRdb has only the in-frame clones, and not every one. The sample includes around 11,000 clones, over 70% of them seen just once. In every patient, relapse followed autologous stem cell transplantation, while exposure to brentuximab vedotin differed. Best responses fell into complete response, partial response or progressive disease. Comment on this clone: Its target is not known.

The receptor was isolated from a human donor with classical Hodgkin lymphoma. Sequences were derived from peripheral blood mononuclear cells (PBMCs), sampled at baseline.

The CDR3 loop is CASSPSGIYEQYF. CDR3 sequence (DNA): TGTGCCAGCAGTCCGAGCGGAATCTACGAGCAGTACTTC. This rearrangement joins TRBV6-5 to TRBJ2-7, with D maybe TRBD2 (5 bases). CDR1 and CDR2 (germline): MNHEY, SVGAGI. This CDR3 spans 13 amino acids. Trimming shortened V by 5 bases and J by 3 bases, and 11 bases separated the two germline ends.